This is a list of T cell receptor beta chains from one sample in a study of shared clonotypes between healthy human individuals. Some clones are missing from TCRdb's copy, which holds only in-frame ones; the method was immunoSEQ multiplex PCR. Of about 1.5 million clones in the sample, approximately 98% were seen once. Sequenced material: naive CD4+ T cells sorted from blood. These TCRs come from a man between 25 and 39 years old in good health. CDR3s include the opening cysteine and the closing phenylalanine or tryptophan. The D gene is left open where the match is weak. Rows may omit the clone size; those that give it use once, few, many or a size class.

j_gene | abundance | v_gene | d_gene | CDR3nt | CDR3aa
TRBJ2-1 | . | TRBV7-9 | . | TGTGCCAGCAGCTTAGCGCGTTGGAACAATGAGCAGTTCTTC | CASSLARWNNEQFF
TRBJ2-1 | . | TRBV7-6 | . | TGTGCCAGCAGTCTAGTCCCGGGTGGGAGCTCCTACAATGAGCAGTTCTTC | CASSLVPGGSSYNEQFF
TRBJ1-4 | . | TRBV19 | . | TGTGCCAGTAGTAGGGAGCGTAATGAAAAACTGTTTTTT | CASSRERNEKLFF
TRBJ1-2 | . | TRBV5-4 | . | TGTGCCAGCAGCTTGGATCGCTCCCGGGGCTACACCTTC | CASSLDRSRGYTF
TRBJ1-2 | . | TRBV6-6 | . | TGTGCCAGCAACAAAAACGGCGGCTACACCTTC | CASNKNGGYTF
TRBJ2-1 | . | TRBV5-1 | . | TGCGCCAGCAGCACCTTCAGGAGCTCCTACAATGAGCAGTTCTTC | CASSTFRSSYNEQFF
TRBJ2-7 | . | TRBV6-1 | . | TGTGCCAGCAGGGTAGGGATTTCCTACGAGCAGTACTTC | CASRVGISYEQYF
TRBJ2-7 | . | TRBV28 | TRBD2 | TGTGCCAGCACGACTAGCCCCGACGAGCAGTACTTC | CASTTSPDEQYF
TRBJ1-4 | . | TRBV6-5 | TRBD1 | TGTGCCAGCAGTTCTAGGACAGGGAAGGGTGAAAAACTGTTTTTT | CASSSRTGKGEKLFF
TRBJ2-7 | . | TRBV10-1 | . | TGCGCCAGCAGTCTGATGCGGGACGGCGAGCAGTACTTC | CASSLMRDGEQYF
TRBJ2-5 | . | TRBV5-1 | TRBD2 | TGCGCCAGCAGTTTCTTGGCTAGCGGGAGTGGGGAGACCCAGTACTTC | CASSFLASGSGETQYF
TRBJ2-7 | . | TRBV11-3 | TRBD1 | TGTGCCAGCAGCCCGGAACCGGGACAGGGGACCTACGAGCAGTACTTC | CASSPEPGQGTYEQYF
TRBJ1-5 | . | TRBV5-1 | . | TGCGCCAGCAGGGAAGGGACATTGGATGGAGCCCAGCATTTT | CASREGTLDGAQHF
TRBJ2-7 | . | TRBV5-4 | TRBD1 | TGTGCCAGCAGCTTACCGACAGGGATAGCCTACGAGCAGTACTTC | CASSLPTGIAYEQYF
TRBJ2-1 | . | TRBV11-2 | TRBD1 | TGTGCCAGCAGCTTGTCCCCGGGACAGGGTGGGCGAGGGGAGCAGTTCTTC | CASSLSPGQGGRGEQFF
TRBJ2-5 | once | TRBV5-1 | TRBD1 | TGCGCCAGCAGCACCGCCGGACAGGCGGGTACCCAGTACTTC | CASSTAGQAGTQYF
TRBJ2-1 | . | TRBV29-1 | TRBD1 | TGCAGCGTGGGACAGGGAGATGAGCAGTTCTTC | CSVGQGDEQFF
TRBJ2-5 | . | TRBV5-1 | TRBD2 | TGCGCCAGCAGACGAGGGACTAGCGGGAGAATCCCCCAAGAGACCCAGTACTTC | CASRRGTSGRIPQETQYF
TRBJ1-1 | . | TRBV7-6 | . | TGTGCCAGCAGCAACAGGGTCGGCACTGAAGCTTTCTTT | CASSNRVGTEAFF
TRBJ2-2 | . | TRBV6-4 | TRBD1 | TGTGCCAGCAGTGCCGTCCAGGGGGCCACCGGGGAGCTGTTTTTT | CASSAVQGATGELFF
TRBJ1-1 | once | TRBV19 | . | TGTGCCAGTAGTATCCCGGAGGGGAACATGAACACTGAAGCTTTCTTT | CASSIPEGNMNTEAFF
TRBJ1-4 | . | TRBV27 | . | TGTGCCAGCAGCCTGCCGCGCCCTGGAGAAAAACTGTTTTTT | CASSLPRPGEKLFF
TRBJ2-3 | once | TRBV11-2 | TRBD2 | TGTGCCAGCAGCTTTATGGGGCGGGAGTCAGATACGCAGTATTTT | CASSFMGRESDTQYF
TRBJ2-2 | . | TRBV30 | . | TGTGCCTGGAGCGTCGGGATCCGGACCGGGGAGCTGTTTTTT | CAWSVGIRTGELFF
TRBJ2-2 | . | TRBV5-1 | . | TGCGCCAGCAGCTTAACTGAGGCGGCAGCGAGGTCCGGGGAGCTGTTTTTT | CASSLTEAAARSGELFF
TRBJ1-2 | . | TRBV19 | TRBD1 | TGTGCCAGTAGTAGCGGGACAGGGAGCTATGGCTACACCTTC | CASSSGTGSYGYTF
TRBJ1-2 | . | TRBV10-3 | . | TGTGCCATCAGTGATGTCGGGGACTCTTACTATGGCTACACCTTC | CAISDVGDSYYGYTF